This is a list of T cell receptor beta chains from one sample in a study of metastatic and nonmetastatic thyroid tumors. TCRdb reassembled clones from the PCR reads with MiXCR. The data show over 20,000 clones, with roughly a fifth seen just once and about 30% held by the top ten. The sequencing input was blood. The receptors come from a female donor with papillary thyroid cancer or a benign thyroid nodule (not recorded which). Some clones in this sample may be carry-over from other donors' samples. CDR3s include the opening cysteine and the closing phenylalanine or tryptophan. A D gene is named only where the DNA matches it firmly. A row's size may be missing; if present it is once, few, many or a size class.

clone_size j_call d_call v_call cdr3_nt cdr3_aa
many TRBJ2-1 TRBD2 TRBV20-1 TGCAGTGCTAGAGATCTCGGCGGGAGAAATGAGCAGTTCTTC CSARDLGGRNEQFF
many TRBJ2-3 NA TRBV11-2 TGTGCCAGCAGCCCTCAGGGTGGGCGGGGCACAGATACGCAGTATTTT CASSPQGGRGTDTQYF
many TRBJ1-1 TRBD1 TRBV27 TGTGCCAGCAGTGAGGACAGGGGGCCGAACACTGAAGCTTTCTTT CASSEDRGPNTEAFF
many TRBJ2-7 NA TRBV3-1 TGTGCCAGCAGCCAAGGCTTAGCGGTCCTCCCATGCGGCGAGCAGTACTTC CASSQGLAVLPCGEQYF
few TRBJ1-2 TRBD1 TRBV28 TGTGCCAGCAGATCCGGGACAGGGTATGGCTACACCTTC CASRSGTGYGYTF
once TRBJ2-7 NA TRBV20-1 TGCAGTGCTAGAGACAGAGGACCTTCGGGCGAGCAGTACTTC CSARDRGPSGEQYF
many TRBJ2-1 NA TRBV20-1 TGCAGTGGGTTACGGGGGAGTGGGCACAATGAGCAGTTCTTC CSGLRGSGHNEQFF
NA TRBJ2-6 NA TRBV20-1 TGCAGTGCTAGGGAGCCTGGGGCCAACGTCCTGACTTTC CSAREPGANVLTF
NA TRBJ1-5 NA TRBV12-3/TRBV12-4 TGTGCCAGCAGTTTAACAGGGAGAAGCAATCAGCCCCAGCATTTT CASSLTGRSNQPQHF
many TRBJ1-1 NA TRBV5-6 TGTGCCAGCAGCTTGGACGAAAACACTGAAGCTTTCTTT CASSLDENTEAFF
NA TRBJ2-3 TRBD2 TRBV28 TGTGCCAGCAGTTTATCGCCTAGCGGGAGGTGGCCAGATACGCAGTATTTT CASSLSPSGRWPDTQYF
many TRBJ1-2 NA TRBV5-1 TGCGCCAGCAGCTTGGAAAACGGCAAGGTGGGGGGCTACACCTTC CASSLENGKVGGYTF
few TRBJ2-2 TRBD2 TRBV11-3 TGTGCCAGCAGCTCCGGACTAGCGGTAAACACCGGGGATCTGTTTTTT CASSSGLAVNTGDLFF
many TRBJ1-5 TRBD1 TRBV19 TGTGCCAGTAGTATAGATCGTGGGACAGGCGTGGGCTTAAGTCAGCCCCAGCATTTT CASSIDRGTGVGLSQPQHF
NA TRBJ1-1 NA TRBV9 TGTGCCAGCAGCGTAGAGGGGAAAACTGAAGCTTTCTTT CASSVEGKTEAFF
NA TRBJ2-1 TRBD2 TRBV20-1 TGCAGTGCTAGAAAAAGCGGGAGTGCCCTCGGGGAGCAGTTCTTC CSARKSGSALGEQFF
many TRBJ2-6 NA TRBV11-2 TGTGCCAGCAGCTTAGACAGAACTATCTCTGGGGCCAACGTCCTGACTTTC CASSLDRTISGANVLTF
many TRBJ1-1 NA TRBV28 TGTGCCAGCAGTCACTGGGAGAGGGGGGGTGAAGCTTTCTTT CASSHWERGGEAFF
NA TRBJ2-2 NA TRBV2 TGTGCCAGCAGCCCGCAGGGGGCGGGGGCGAACACCGGGGAGCTGTTTTTT CASSPQGAGANTGELFF
many TRBJ2-5 TRBD2 TRBV6-1 TGTGCCAGCAGTGAAAGACCCGGGACTAGCGCAAAAGAGACCCAGTACTTC CASSERPGTSAKETQYF
NA TRBJ2-2 TRBD1 TRBV2 TGTGCCAGCAGTCCGAGAGTGGGACAGGGAGCAGGGGCCTGGGAGCTGTTTTTT CASSPRVGQGAGAWELFF
NA TRBJ1-2 NA TRBV28 TGTGCCAGCAGGGGGGGGGGAGAGGCAGGGGCGGGTGGCTACACCTTC CASRGGGEAGAGGYTF
many TRBJ1-1 NA TRBV28 TGTGCCAGCAGTTTAGGCGCAGGGGAGGGTACTGAAGCTTTCTTT CASSLGAGEGTEAFF
NA TRBJ1-1 NA TRBV7-9 TGTGACAGCAGACATGACAGCTCAGAAGCTTTCTTT CDSRHDSSEAFF